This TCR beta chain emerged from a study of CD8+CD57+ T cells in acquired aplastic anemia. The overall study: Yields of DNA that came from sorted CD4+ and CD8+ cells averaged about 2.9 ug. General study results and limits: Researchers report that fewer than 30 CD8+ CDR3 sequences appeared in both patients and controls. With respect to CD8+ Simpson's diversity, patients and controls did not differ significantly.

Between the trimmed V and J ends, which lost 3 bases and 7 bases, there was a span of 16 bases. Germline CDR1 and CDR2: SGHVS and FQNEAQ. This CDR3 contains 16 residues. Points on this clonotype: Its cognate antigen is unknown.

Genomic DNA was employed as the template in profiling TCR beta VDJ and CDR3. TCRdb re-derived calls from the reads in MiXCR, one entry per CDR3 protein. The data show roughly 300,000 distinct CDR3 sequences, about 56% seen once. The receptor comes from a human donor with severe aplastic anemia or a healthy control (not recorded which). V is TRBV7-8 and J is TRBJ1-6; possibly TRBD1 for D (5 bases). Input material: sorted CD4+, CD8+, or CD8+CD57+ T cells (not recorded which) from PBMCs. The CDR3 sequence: CASSLGRQAVNSPLHF. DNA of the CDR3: TGTGCCAGCAGCTTGGGGCGTCAGGCAGTGAATTCACCCCTCCACTTT.